This T cell receptor beta chain was captured in a study of blood T cells in healthy people across ages. The study's findings and limits: Unknown donor CMV status possibly confounded expanded clonotype changes. Across the age range, TCR beta diversity per million T cells fell in a roughly linear way.

A J-beta primer mix and a sample-barcoded 5' primer were used in a second PCR of roughly 6 to 12 cycles. TCRdb recomputed calls from the 5' RACE reads with MiXCR, one row per CDR3 protein. The table shows about 1.6 million distinct CDR3 sequences, with approximately 32% occurring only once. The germline CDR1 and CDR2 sequences are SGHRS and YFSETQ. There are 16 residues in the CDR3. To note about this clonotype: No antigen is known for it. The junction departs from the called germline gene at one end, perhaps through a read error.

Specimen: blood. The clonotype comes from a woman aged 30 to 39 in good health. The chain employs TRBV5-1 and TRBJ2-5; 7 bases are shared with TRBD2. The DNA end lines up better with TRBJ2-7; the J call may be wrong. For the CDR3, the DNA is TGCGCCGGCAGCTTCCGTTATGGTACCGGGGGGTACGAGCAGTACTTC. This gives the protein CAGSFRYGTGGYEQYF.